The 3 T cell receptor beta chains below all came from one sample that was sequenced in a study of radiotherapy plus CTLA-4 blockade in lung cancer. Method: immunoSEQ multiplex PCR; TCRdb's copy keeps in-frame clones and lacks some. In the table there are 65,000 to 85,000 clones, nearly 75% of which are singletons. This specimen consisted of peripheral blood, obtained from a patient treated with radiotherapy plus ipilimumab. The receptors derive from a human donor with non-small cell lung cancer whose response to radiotherapy plus ipilimumab could not be evaluated.

The chain employs TRBV28 and TRBJ1-2; TRBD1 matches at 9 bases. J was trimmed by 5 bases and V by 6 bases; bases with no gene match: 10. The length of the CDR3 is 15 residues. Germline V gene sequence: CDR1 MDHEN, CDR2 SYDVKM. The CDR3 is CASSTGDRVGYGYTF. The CDR3 DNA is TGTGCCAGCAGCACCGGGGACAGGGTTGGGTATGGCTACACCTTC.

A few counts support this clone. The rearrangement links TRBV7-2 to TRBJ1-4; no definite D call. The germline V gene has CDR1 SGHTA and CDR2 FQGNSA. Trimming removed 0 bases from V and 6 bases from J, with 5 bases in between. The CDR3 runs to 13 residues. This CDR3 reads CASSLAFDEKLFF. In nucleotides, the CDR3 is TGTGCCAGCAGCTTAGCGTTCGATGAAAAACTGTTTTTT.

This clone has more than one count but fewer than ten. The J gene is TRBJ2-1, the V gene TRBV5-4, with 9 bases matching TRBD2. V lost 0 bases and J lost 5; bases outside the gene matches: 6. The V gene's germline CDR1 is SGHNT and CDR2 YYREEE (reference sequence). The CDR3 consists of 16 residues. CDR3 DNA: TGTGCCAGCAGCTTGGGTAATCTAGCGGGGAACAATGAGCAGTTCTTC. Its translation is CASSLGNLAGNNEQFF.